The 9 T cell receptor beta chains below were found in one sample sequenced in a study of T cell changes during pregnancy in multiple sclerosis. TCRdb's copy holds only in-frame clones and misses some; the assay was immunoSEQ multiplex PCR. The sample shows 35,000 to 55,000 clones, approximately 92% of them seen only once. Sequences were derived from CD4+ T cells from peripheral blood mononuclear cells, sampled before pregnancy. All receptors come from a female donor with multiple sclerosis, enrolled in a pregnancy study.

The chain recombines TRBV19 with TRBJ2-5; 9 bases map to TRBD1. Germline CDR1 and CDR2: LNHDA and SQIVND (reference sequence). The CDR3 contains 12 residues. The V gene end was trimmed by 8 bases and the J gene end by 5 bases; junction bases not matched to a gene: 3. For the CDR3, the DNA is TGTGCCAGTCAGGACAGGGGTGAGACCCAGTACTTC. Amino acid sequence: CASQDRGETQYF.

This chain connects TRBV19 to TRBJ1-5, with D uncertain. Trimming removed 1 base from V and 4 bases from J, with 11 bases in between. This CDR3 contains 15 residues. CDR1 is LNHDA and CDR2 is SQIVND in the germline V gene (reference sequence). CDR3 DNA: TGTGCCAGTAGTATAGTTGGGCAGTCAAATCAGCCCCAGCATTTT. Translated, it gives CASSIVGQSNQPQHF.

V usage is TRBV27 and J usage is TRBJ1-2; D not resolved. The germline V and J ends were trimmed by 7 bases and 4 bases, with 16 bases remaining between them. This CDR3 region has 14 residues. Per the germline V gene, CDR1 is MNHEY and CDR2 is SMNVEV (reference sequence). This chain's CDR3 is CASKGRAGSYGYTF. In DNA form, the CDR3 reads TGTGCCAGCAAGGGCCGGGCGGGGAGCTATGGCTACACCTTC.

This sequence joins TRBV15 and TRBJ1-1; D remains unclear. CDR1 and CDR2 from the germline V gene are LNHNV and YYDKDF (reference sequence). V was clipped by 1 base and J by 3 bases, with 9 bases between them. CDR3 length: 14 residues. The CDR3 DNA is TGTGCCACCAGCAGAGGAGAGAGGGACACTGAAGCTTTCTTT. Protein sequence: CATSRGERDTEAFF.

The V call is TRBV11-2, the J call TRBJ1-3; 7 bases fit TRBD1. The V gene's germline CDR1 is SGHAT and CDR2 FQNNGV. This CDR3 comprises 18 residues. J was trimmed by 4 bases and V by 0 bases; bases with no gene match: 12. The CDR3 DNA sequence: TGTGCCAGCAGCTTAGAGGAGTACGGGGACAGTTCAGGAAACACCATATATTTT. Its translation: CASSLEEYGDSSGNTIYF.

The gene calls are TRBV7-9 and TRBJ1-4; 7 positions agree with TRBD1. Losses at the gene ends were 4 bases for V and 7 bases for J; bases not matched to a gene: 15. Germline values: CDR1 SEHNR, CDR2 FQNEAQ (reference sequence). The CDR3 has 17 amino acids. CDR3: CASSSKSGQARGEKLFF. CDR3 sequence (DNA): TGTGCCAGCAGCTCAAAATCCGGACAGGCCAGGGGTGAAAAACTGTTTTTT. The full variable domain, rest sourced from reference TRBV7-9 and TRBJ1-4, is DTGVSQNPRHKITKRGQNVTFRCDPISEHNRLYWYRQTLGQGPEFLTYFQNEAQLEKSRLLSDRFSAERPKGSFSTLEIQRTEQGDSAMYLCASSSKSGQARGEKLFFGSGTQLSVL.

This sequence joins TRBV6-5 and TRBJ1-2; D remains unclear. V was shortened by 0 bases and J by 10 bases, with 12 bases between the two germline ends. Germline CDR1 MNHEY, CDR2 SVGAGI. This CDR3 has 13 amino acids. The CDR3 spells CASSYSMALVYTF. Here the CDR3 DNA reads TGTGCCAGCAGTTACTCGATGGCCCTTGTCTACACCTTC.

This rearrangement joins TRBV5-1 to TRBJ1-1; 11 bases are shared with TRBD1. CDR3 length equals 14 residues. V lost 4 bases to trimming and J lost 4 bases; unmatched junction nucleotides: 3. Germline V gene sequence: CDR1 SGHRS, CDR2 YFSETQ. The CDR3 coding sequence is TGCGCCAGCAGCCCCGGACAGGGGGCCACTGAAGCTTTCTTT. This translates into CASSPGQGATEAFF.

The table lists this clone with a count of one. The chain recombines TRBV19 with TRBJ2-1, with 9 nucleotides matching TRBD2. Germline V gives CDR1 LNHDA, CDR2 SQIVND (reference sequence). The CDR3 loop spans 15 amino acids. J gave up 8 bases and V 3 bases, and 8 bases lay outside the gene matches. The CDR3 nucleotides read TGTGCCAGTAGTATCGCGGGGGGGATTTATCATGAGCAGTTCTTC. Residues: CASSIAGGIYHEQFF. The full variable domain, in which reference TRBV19 and TRBJ2-1 provide the parts outside the CDR3, is DGGITQSPKYLFRKEGQNVTLSCEQNLNHDAMYWYRQDPGQGLRLIYYSQIVNDFQKGDIAEGYSVSREKKESFPLTVTSAQKNPTAFYLCASSIAGGIYHEQFFGPGTRLTVL.